This T cell receptor (beta chain) was sequenced in a study of cytomegalovirus exposure and HLA in healthy donors. The PCR had 60 Vbeta and 13 Jbeta primers. Sequenced by immunoSEQ multiplex PCR; TCRdb stores in-frame clones only, minus some. The sample contains hundreds of thousands of clones, 82% of which appear only once. The CDR3 consists of 15 residues. Trimming took off 3 bases at V and 6 bases at J, with 15 bases between the two ends. Per the germline V gene, CDR1 is LNHNV and CDR2 is YYDKDF (reference sequence). With respect to this clone: Its specificity is not known.

General study findings and limits: Several of the most significant clusters were apparently associated with common viral pathogens in a later analysis. A later analysis linked a missense variant in DCLRE1C to the trimming of TCR beta V and J genes.

This chain connects TRBV15 to TRBJ1-5; D is perhaps TRBD1 (5 bases). This TCR was sampled from a man aged 40-49 years in good health and CMV-seropositive. Sequences were obtained from PBMCs. CDR3 bases: TGTGCCACCAGCAGGGGACTGATAGGTGGTCAGCCCCAGCATTTT. It encodes CATSRGLIGGQPQHF.